This T cell receptor beta chain was recorded in a study of Ad26.COV2.S vaccination and SARS-CoV-2 variants. Study in general: The study gave Ad26.COV2.S intramuscularly, once or twice 56 days apart.

Some clones are missing from TCRdb's copy, which holds only in-frame ones; the method was immunoSEQ multiplex PCR. The sample contains hundreds of thousands of clones, approximately 90% of which appear only once. Whole-study findings and limits: In vaccinated individuals, spike-specific CD8+ and CD4+ T cell responses reportedly displayed substantial breadth. Spike-specific TCR breadth in vaccine recipients exceeded that seen in placebo recipients. Placebo recipients and vaccine recipients were similar in non-spike TCR breadth.

Treatment given: roughly 19 received Ad26.COV2.S at low or high dose, single or two shots; about five received placebo; per-sample allocation not given. Specimens were obtained on day 63 following the first vaccine or placebo injection. Details on this clone: The antigen is undetermined. The sample has other DNA sequences that encode this CDR3 too.

The CDR3 has 14 residues. Trimming took 2 bases from V and 0 from J, leaving 7 bases between them. Germline V gene sequence: CDR1 SGHTA, CDR2 FQGTGA. V is TRBV7-3 and J is TRBJ1-1, with D maybe TRBD1 (5 bases). The receptor was derived from a person aged 18-60 years who received the Ad26.COV2.S COVID-19 vaccine or a placebo. This specimen consisted of peripheral blood, obtained in a trial of Ad26.COV2.S vaccine versus placebo. The CDR3 sequence is CASSLGGMNTEAFF. CDR3 nucleotides: TGTGCCAGCAGCTTAGGGGGGATGAACACTGAAGCTTTCTTT.